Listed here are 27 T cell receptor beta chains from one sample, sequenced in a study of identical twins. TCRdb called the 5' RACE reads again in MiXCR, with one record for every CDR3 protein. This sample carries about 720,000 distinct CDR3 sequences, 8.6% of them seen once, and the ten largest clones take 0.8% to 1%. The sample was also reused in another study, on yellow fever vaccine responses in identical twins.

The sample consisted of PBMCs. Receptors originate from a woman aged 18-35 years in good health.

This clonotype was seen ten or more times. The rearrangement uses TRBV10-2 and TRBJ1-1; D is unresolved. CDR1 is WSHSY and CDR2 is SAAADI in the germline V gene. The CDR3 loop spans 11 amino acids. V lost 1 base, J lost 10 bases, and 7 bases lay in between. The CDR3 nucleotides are TGCGCCAGCAGTGAGTTCGGCCCAGCTTTCTTT. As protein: CASSEFGPAFF.

The CDR3 nucleotides read TGTGCCAGCAGCCCCCGACAGAGCCGCTACAATGAGCAGTTCTTC. This codes for CASSPRQSRYNEQFF. The V call is TRBV7-2, the J call TRBJ2-1; D is possibly TRBD1 (5 bases). Germline assignment: CDR1 SGHTA and CDR2 FQGNSA. The CDR3 covers 15 residues. Trimming shortened V by 5 bases and J by 3 bases, and 14 bases separated the two germline ends.

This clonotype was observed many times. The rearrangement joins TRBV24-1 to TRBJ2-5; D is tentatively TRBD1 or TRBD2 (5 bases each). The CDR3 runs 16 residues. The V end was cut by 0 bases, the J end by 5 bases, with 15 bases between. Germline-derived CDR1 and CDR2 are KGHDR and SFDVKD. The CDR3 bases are TGTGCCACCAGTGATTTGCCCGGGGCCGTCGGGGAGACCCAGTACTTC. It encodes CATSDLPGAVGETQYF.

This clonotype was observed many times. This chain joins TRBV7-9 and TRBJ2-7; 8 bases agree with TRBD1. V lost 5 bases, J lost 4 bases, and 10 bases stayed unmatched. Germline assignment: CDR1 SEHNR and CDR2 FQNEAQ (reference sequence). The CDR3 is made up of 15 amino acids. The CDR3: CASSLEDRGVYEQYF. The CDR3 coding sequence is TGTGCCAGCAGCCTAGAAGACAGGGGAGTTTACGAGCAGTACTTC.

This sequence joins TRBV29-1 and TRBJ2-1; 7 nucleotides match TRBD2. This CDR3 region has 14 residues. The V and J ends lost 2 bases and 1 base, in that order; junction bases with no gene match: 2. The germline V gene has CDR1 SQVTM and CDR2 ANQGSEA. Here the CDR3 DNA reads TGCAGCGTTGAACCTAGCGGATCCTACAATGAGCAGTTCTTC. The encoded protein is CSVEPSGSYNEQFF.

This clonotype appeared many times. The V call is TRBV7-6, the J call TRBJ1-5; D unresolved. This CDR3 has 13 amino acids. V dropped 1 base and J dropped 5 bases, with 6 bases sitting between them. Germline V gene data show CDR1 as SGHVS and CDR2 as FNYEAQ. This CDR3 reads CASSLGDDQPQHF. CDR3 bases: TGTGCCAGCAGCTTAGGCGATGATCAGCCCCAGCATTTT.

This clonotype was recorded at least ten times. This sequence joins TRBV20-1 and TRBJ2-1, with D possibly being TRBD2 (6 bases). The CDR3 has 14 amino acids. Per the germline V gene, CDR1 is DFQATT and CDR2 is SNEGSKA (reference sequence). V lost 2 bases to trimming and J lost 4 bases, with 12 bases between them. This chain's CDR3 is CSARTLGSYNEQFF. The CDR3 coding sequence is TGCAGTGCTAGAACCCTCGGGAGTTACAATGAGCAGTTCTTC.

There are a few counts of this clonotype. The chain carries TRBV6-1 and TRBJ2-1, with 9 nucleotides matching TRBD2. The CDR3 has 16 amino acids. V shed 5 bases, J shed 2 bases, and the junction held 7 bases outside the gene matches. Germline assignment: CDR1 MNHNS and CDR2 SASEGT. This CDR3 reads CASSPLGGGAYNEQFF. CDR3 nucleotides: TGTGCCAGCAGTCCCCTGGGCGGGGGGGCCTACAATGAGCAGTTCTTC.

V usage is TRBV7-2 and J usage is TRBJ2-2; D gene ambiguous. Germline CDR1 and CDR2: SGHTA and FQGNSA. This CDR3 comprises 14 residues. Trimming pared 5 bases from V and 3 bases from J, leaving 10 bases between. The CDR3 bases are TGTGCCAGCAGCCCCGTAGTGGACACCGGGGAGCTGTTTTTT. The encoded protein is CASSPVVDTGELFF.

The CDR3 DNA reads TGCAGCGTTGAAATGGGCAACGTAGAGCAGTACTTC. Its protein product is CSVEMGNVEQYF. The V and J genes are TRBV29-1 and TRBJ2-7; D uncertain. Trimming shortened V by 2 bases and J by 7 bases, and 12 bases separated the two germline ends. Germline values: CDR1 SQVTM, CDR2 ANQGSEA. The CDR3 loop spans 12 amino acids.

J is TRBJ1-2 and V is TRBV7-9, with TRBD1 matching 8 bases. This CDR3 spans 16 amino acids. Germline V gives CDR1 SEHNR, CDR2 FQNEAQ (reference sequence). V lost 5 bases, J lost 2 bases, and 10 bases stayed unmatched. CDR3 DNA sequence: TGTGCCAGCAGCACCCACGAGGGACAGGTGAACTATGGCTACACCTTC. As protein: CASSTHEGQVNYGYTF.

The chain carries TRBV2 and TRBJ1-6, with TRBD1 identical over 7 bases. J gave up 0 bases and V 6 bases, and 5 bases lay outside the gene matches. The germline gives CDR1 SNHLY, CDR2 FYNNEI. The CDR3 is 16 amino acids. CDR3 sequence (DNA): TGTGCCAGCAGGGACAGGATAAGCTCCTATAATTCACCCCTCCACTTT. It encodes CASRDRISSYNSPLHF. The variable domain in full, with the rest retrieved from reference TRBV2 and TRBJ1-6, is EPEVTQTPSHQVTQMGQEVILRCVPISNHLYFYWYRQILGQKVEFLVSFYNNEISEKSEIFDDQFSVERPDGSNFTLKIRSTKLEDSAMYFCASRDRISSYNSPLHFGNGTRLTVT.

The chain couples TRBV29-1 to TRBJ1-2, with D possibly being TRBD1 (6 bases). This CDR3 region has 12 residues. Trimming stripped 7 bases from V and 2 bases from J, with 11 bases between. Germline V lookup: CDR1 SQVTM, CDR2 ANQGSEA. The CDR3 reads CSDGQPNYGYTF. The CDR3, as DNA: TGCAGCGACGGACAGCCCAACTATGGCTACACCTTC.

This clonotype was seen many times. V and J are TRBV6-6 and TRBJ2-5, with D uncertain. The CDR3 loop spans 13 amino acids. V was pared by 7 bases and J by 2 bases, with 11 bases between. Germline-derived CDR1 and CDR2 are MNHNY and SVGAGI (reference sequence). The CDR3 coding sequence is TGTGCCAGCACCTTCAAGGCACAAGAGACCCAGTACTTC. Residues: CASTFKAQETQYF.

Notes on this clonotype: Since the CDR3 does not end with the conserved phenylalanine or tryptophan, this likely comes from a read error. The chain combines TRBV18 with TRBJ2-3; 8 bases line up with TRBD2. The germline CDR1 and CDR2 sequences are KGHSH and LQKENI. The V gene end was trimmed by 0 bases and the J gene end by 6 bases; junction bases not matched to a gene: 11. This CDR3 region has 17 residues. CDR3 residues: CASSPPKREGLMDTQYY. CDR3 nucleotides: TGTGCCAGCTCACCACCAAAACGGGAGGGCCTAATGGATACGCAGTATTAT.

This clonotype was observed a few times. CDR3 sequence reads: CSAQRVAGEGPQYF. The DNA of the CDR3 is TGCAGTGCTCAGCGCGTAGCGGGAGAGGGCCCCCAGTACTTC. The V and J genes are TRBV20-1 and TRBJ2-5; 9 bases map to TRBD2. The CDR3 has 14 amino acids. Looked up from germline, CDR1 is DFQATT and CDR2 is SNEGSKA (reference sequence). The trim removed 5 bases at V and 9 bases at J, leaving 13 bases unmatched.

Here the CDR3 reads CASSESGSPYYEQYF. Written as DNA, the CDR3 is TGTGCCAGCAGTGAATCCGGTTCCCCCTACTACGAGCAGTACTTC. The chain combines TRBV25-1 with TRBJ2-7; D unresolved. V dropped 1 base and J dropped 3 bases, with 13 bases sitting between them. From germline, CDR1 is MGHDK and CDR2 SYGVNS. The CDR3 has 15 amino acids.

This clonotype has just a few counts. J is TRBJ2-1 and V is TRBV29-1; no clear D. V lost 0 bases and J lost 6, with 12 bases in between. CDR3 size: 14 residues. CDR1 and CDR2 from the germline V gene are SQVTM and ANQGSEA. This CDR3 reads CSVEEGRQSNEQFF. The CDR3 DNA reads TGCAGCGTTGAAGAAGGACGGCAGTCCAATGAGCAGTTCTTC.

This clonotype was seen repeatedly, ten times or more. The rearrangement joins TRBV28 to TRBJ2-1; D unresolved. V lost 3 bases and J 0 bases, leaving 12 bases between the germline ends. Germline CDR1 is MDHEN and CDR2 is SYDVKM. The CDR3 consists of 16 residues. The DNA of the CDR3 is TGTGCCAGCAGTTTGTTTGAATTAGGCTCCTACAATGAGCAGTTCTTC. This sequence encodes CASSLFELGSYNEQFF.

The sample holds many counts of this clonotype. CDR3 protein: CASSFRTGGRTDTQYF. The CDR3 bases are TGTGCCAGCAGTTTCCGGACAGGGGGCCGCACAGATACGCAGTATTTT. The V gene is TRBV27, the J gene TRBJ2-3; 11 bases align to TRBD1. Per germline, CDR1 MNHEY and CDR2 SMNVEV (reference sequence). The ends lost 3 bases at V and 1 base at J; junction bases unmatched: 3. CDR3 length equals 16 residues.

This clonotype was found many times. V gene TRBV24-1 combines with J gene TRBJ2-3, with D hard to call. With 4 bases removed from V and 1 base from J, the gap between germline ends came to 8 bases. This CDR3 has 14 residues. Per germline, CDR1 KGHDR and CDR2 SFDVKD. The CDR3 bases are TGTGCCACCAGTGACCCGGATGGCACAGATACGCAGTATTTT. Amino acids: CATSDPDGTDTQYF.

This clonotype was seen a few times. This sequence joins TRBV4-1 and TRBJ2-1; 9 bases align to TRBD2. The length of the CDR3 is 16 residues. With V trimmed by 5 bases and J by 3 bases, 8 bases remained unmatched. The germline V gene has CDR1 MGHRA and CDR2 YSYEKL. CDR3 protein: CASSSIAGVNYNEQFF. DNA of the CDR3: TGCGCCAGCAGCTCTATAGCGGGGGTGAACTACAATGAGCAGTTCTTC.

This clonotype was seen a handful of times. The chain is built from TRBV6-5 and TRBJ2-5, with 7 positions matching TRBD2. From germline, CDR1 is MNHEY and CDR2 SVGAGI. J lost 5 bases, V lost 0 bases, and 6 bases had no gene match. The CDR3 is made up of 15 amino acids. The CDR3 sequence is CASSYSSGELETQYF. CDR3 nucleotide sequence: TGTGCCAGCAGTTACTCGAGCGGGGAGTTGGAGACCCAGTACTTC.

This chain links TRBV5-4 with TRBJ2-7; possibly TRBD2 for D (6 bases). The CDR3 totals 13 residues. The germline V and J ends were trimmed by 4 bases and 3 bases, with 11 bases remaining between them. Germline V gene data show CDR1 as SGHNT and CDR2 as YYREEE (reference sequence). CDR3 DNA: TGTGCCAGCAGCCGGGACTTCTTCTACGAGCAGTACTTC. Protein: CASSRDFFYEQYF.

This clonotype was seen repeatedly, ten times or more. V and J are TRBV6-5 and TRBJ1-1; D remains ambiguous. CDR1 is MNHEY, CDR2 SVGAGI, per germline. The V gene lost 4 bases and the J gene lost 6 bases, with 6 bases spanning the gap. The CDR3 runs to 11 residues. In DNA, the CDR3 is TGTGCCAGCAGTTCGGTCGCTGAAGCTTTCTTT. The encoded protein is CASSSVAEAFF.

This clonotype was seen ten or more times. DNA for the CDR3: TGTGCCAGCAGTTACCAAGGGGTATTCTCCACTGGGGCCAACGTCCTGACTTTC. As protein: CASSYQGVFSTGANVLTF. The J gene is TRBJ2-6, the V gene TRBV27, with D perhaps TRBD1 (5 bases). Germline CDR1 reads MNHEY; CDR2 reads SMNVEV (reference sequence). V was pared by 4 bases and J by 2 bases, with 18 bases between. CDR3 length: 18 residues.

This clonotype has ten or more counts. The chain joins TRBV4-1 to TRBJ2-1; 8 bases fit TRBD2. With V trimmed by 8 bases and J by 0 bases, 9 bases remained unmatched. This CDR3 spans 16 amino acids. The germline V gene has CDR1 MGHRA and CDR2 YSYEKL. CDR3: CASSTSGKLSYNEQFF. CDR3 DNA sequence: TGCGCCAGCTCCACTAGCGGCAAGCTCTCCTACAATGAGCAGTTCTTC.